This T cell receptor (beta chain) was identified in a study of blood T cell repertoires in COVID-19. Turning to the study itself: The study drew acute and convalescent COVID-19 samples from the United States, Italy and Spain. Sources were T cells, B-cell-depleted T cells, or PBMCs; the material itself was cDNA or gDNA.

Per the study methods: How many nucleated cells were present was estimated from reference gene primer amplification. The repertoire was sequenced with immunoSEQ multiplex PCR; TCRdb's copy has only in-frame clones and lacks some. D and trimming come from the DNA, and the V and J calls and clone size come from that table. The sample contains 95,000 to 150,000 clones, 86% of which appear only once. Looked up from germline, CDR1 is MDHEN and CDR2 is SYDVKM. V shed 8 bases, J shed 0 bases, and the junction held 15 bases outside the gene matches. The CDR3 is 17 amino acids. The chain employs TRBV28 and TRBJ1-1, with TRBD1 matching over 7 bases. The receptor comes from a human donor in a cohort sampled during active COVID-19. Source material: peripheral blood. The CDR3 protein is CASGVGVRGNLNTEAFF. CDR3 DNA sequence: TGTGCCAGCGGAGTTGGGGTCAGGGGGAACCTGAACACTGAAGCTTTCTTT.